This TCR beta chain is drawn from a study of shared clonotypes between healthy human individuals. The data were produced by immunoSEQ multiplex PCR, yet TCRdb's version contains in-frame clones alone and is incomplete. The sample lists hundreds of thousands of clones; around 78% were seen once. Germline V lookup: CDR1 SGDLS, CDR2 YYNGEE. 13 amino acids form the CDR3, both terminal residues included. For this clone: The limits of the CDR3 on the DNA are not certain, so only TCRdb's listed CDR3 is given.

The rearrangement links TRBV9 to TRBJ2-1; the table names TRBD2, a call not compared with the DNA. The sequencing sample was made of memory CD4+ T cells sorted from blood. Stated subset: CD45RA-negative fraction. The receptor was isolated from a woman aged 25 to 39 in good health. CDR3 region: CASSVAWGTEGFF.